The source of this T cell receptor beta chain is a study of T cells after yellow fever vaccination. The study, taken as a whole, reports: Only a small proportion of the clonotypes turned up in both the CD4 and the CD8 compartments, likely arising from convergent recombination. Clones from primary vaccination mostly reappeared after the booster (96% CD4, roughly 87% CD8). Weaker overall, the secondary response nonetheless peaked faster (day 5 versus 15).

This clonotype turned up a few times. Its antigen is unidentified. It was through 5'RACE template switching that TCR cDNA was made, with a universal primer site and UMIs added. TCRdb passed the 5' RACE reads through MiXCR, listing each CDR3 protein once. The sample lists about 240,000 distinct CDR3 sequences, about 7% occurring once. V was pared by 6 bases and J by 4 bases, with 22 bases between. The length of the CDR3 is 17 residues. The input for sequencing was CD4+ T cells sorted from PBMCs, taken 15 days after the yellow fever booster vaccination. This receptor was obtained from a man in his thirties or forties who received the YFV17D yellow fever vaccine. The chain uses TRBV12-3 or TRBV12-4 and TRBJ1-5, with D tentatively TRBD1 (5 bases). CDR3 region: CASSPRRRTRGNQPQHF. CDR3 nucleotide sequence: TGTGCCAGCAGCCCACGGAGACGAACTCGGGGGAATCAGCCCCAGCATTTT.